This T cell receptor beta chain stems from a study of T cells in Graves' hyperthyroidism and ophthalmopathy. This clonotype was seen more than once but under ten times. In making diagnoses, clinical symptoms, serum thyroxine and TRAb, thyroid ultrasound and orbital computed tomography were all used. RNA transcripts provided the source from which TCR beta CDR3 regions were amplified. HTBI primers were used for first-round RT-PCR of the TCR CDR3. MiXCR, run by TCRdb on the multiplex PCR reads, gives a single entry per CDR3 protein. The sample holds approximately 320,000 distinct CDR3 sequences, about 15% seen once. Germline V gives CDR1 SGHRS, CDR2 YFSETQ. V was cut by 6 bases and J by 1 base, with 10 bases left in between. The CDR3 totals 14 residues.

The V gene is TRBV5-1, the J gene TRBJ2-2; D may be TRBD1 or TRBD2 (5 bases each). Sequencing was carried out using blood. The sequence was obtained from a man between 25 and 39 years old with Graves' hyperthyroidism. The CDR3 coding sequence is TGCGCCAGCACGGGGCTTTTGAACACCGGGGAGCTGTTTTTT. This translates into CASTGLLNTGELFF.